This T cell receptor beta chain was obtained from a study of T cell responses to AZD1222 COVID-19 vaccine. Study observations and caveats: Most donors were white British, females outnumbered males, and clonal diversity was possibly underestimated.

Deletions cut 0 bases from V and 7 bases from J, with 9 bases between. CDR1 and CDR2 from the germline V gene are LGHNA and YNFKEQ. This CDR3 is built from 13 residues. Generated by immunoSEQ multiplex PCR, the TCRdb table keeps only in-frame clones and is missing some. The table lists approximately 140,000 clones, under 95% of them singletons. In the case of this clone: Antigen specificity is unknown.

The gene calls are TRBV4-2 and TRBJ1-1; possibly TRBD1 for D (6 bases). The TCR sequence derives from an adult in good health. The sample in question was peripheral blood, obtained on day 0 of AZD1222 vaccination. The CDR3 loop reads CASSQDLTGEAFF. The CDR3 coding sequence is TGTGCCAGCAGCCAAGACCTGACAGGTGAAGCTTTCTTT.